This T cell receptor (beta chain) is from a study of technical replicates of blood from a few donors (dated 2017 in TCRdb). The junction shows trimming of 0 bases on V and 3 bases on J, and the gene matches do not reach 11 bases of it. CDR1 and CDR2 are drawn from the germline V gene: SGHVS, FQNEAQ. The CDR3 sequence holds 18 residues, the cysteine and phenylalanine included. The sequence is cut down to CDR3 DNA, 54 bases in frame from base 1. Comments on this clone: This receptor's antigen is unknown. Qualities for individual bases were not recorded, and no much larger clone is one base off.

The method behind the library was the immunoSEQ multiplex PCR assay. Held by TCRdb, this immuneACCESS table contains in-frame sequences only and omits some clones. Under half of the omission traces to an unresolved V gene where checked; the cause of the rest is unknown. The sample includes some 94,000 clones, with 85% to 95% observed a single time. The top ten clones comprise 0.25% to 0.35% of the sample. The chain is made from TRBV7-8 and TRBJ2-3, and 8 junctional nucleotides match TRBD2. The TCR originated in a human donor in good health. The sample was T cells isolated from PBMCs. The DNA sequence follows: TGTGCCAGCAGCTTAGCGCCAAAGCGGGAGAAAGGTACAGATACGCAGTATTTT. Its translation reads: CASSLAPKREKGTDTQYF.